Listed below are T cell receptor beta chains from one sample, sequenced in a study of shared clonotypes between healthy human individuals. Repertoires were generated with immunoSEQ multiplex PCR, while TCRdb's copy carries only in-frame clones and drops some. The sample lists approximately 600,000 clones; 85% to 95% were seen once. Sequencing used naive CD8+ T cells sorted from blood. Receptors originate from a woman in her twenties or thirties in good health. Both conserved end residues are part of each CDR3. D genes are given only for firm matches. Clone size is not always given. Where it is, it says once, few, many or a class for expanded clones.

- | TRBJ2-5 | once | TRBV19 | CASSNGETQYF | TGTGCCAGTAGTAACGGAGAGACCCAGTACTTC
- | TRBJ2-7 | - | TRBV27 | CASSFSDGSYEQYF | TGTGCCAGCAGTTTCTCGGACGGTTCCTACGAGCAGTACTTC
TRBD1 | TRBJ1-1 | - | TRBV28 | CASSPDRDNTEAFF | TGTGCCAGCAGCCCGGACAGGGACAACACTGAAGCTTTCTTT
- | TRBJ1-2 | - | TRBV9 | CASSALNPGRYGYTF | TGTGCCAGCAGCGCCCTCAATCCGGGACGCTATGGCTACACCTTC
TRBD2 | TRBJ2-7 | - | TRBV19 | CASSIGLAETYEQYF | TGTGCCAGTAGTATAGGTCTAGCGGAGACCTACGAGCAGTACTTC
TRBD2 | TRBJ2-3 | - | TRBV27 | CASSGLAGTDTQYF | TGTGCCAGCAGCGGACTAGCGGGCACAGATACGCAGTATTTT
- | TRBJ2-3 | once | TRBV2 | CASRGDTQYF | TGTGCCAGCCGAGGGGATACGCAGTATTTT
TRBD2 | TRBJ2-7 | - | TRBV27 | CASSGLASLYEQYF | TGTGCCAGCAGTGGACTAGCGTCGCTCTACGAGCAGTACTTC
- | TRBJ2-7 | - | TRBV27 | CASSPSRSDEQYF | TGTGCCAGCAGTCCTTCGCGTAGTGACGAGCAGTACTTC
TRBD2 | TRBJ2-5 | - | TRBV27 | CASCPIAGESETQYF | TGTGCCAGCTGCCCGATAGCGGGAGAATCAGAGACCCAGTACTTC
- | TRBJ1-5 | - | TRBV18 | CASSPSGEQPQHF | TGTGCCAGCTCACCAAGTGGAGAACAGCCCCAGCATTTT
- | TRBJ2-7 | - | TRBV28 | CASSFFPGRVSYEQYF | TGTGCCAGCAGTTTCTTTCCTGGGCGGGTCTCCTACGAGCAGTACTTC
- | TRBJ2-7 | - | TRBV27 | CASSFRDRYEQYF | TGTGCCAGCAGTTTTCGGGATCGGTACGAGCAGTACTTC
- | TRBJ2-1 | - | TRBV12-1 | CANTHVGCINNNEQFF | TGTGCCAACACACATGTGGGTTGCATCAACAACAATGAGCAGTTCTTC
- | TRBJ2-7 | - | TRBV11-2 | CASSLVRDEQYF | TGTGCCAGCAGCTTAGTTAGGGACGAGCAGTACTTC
TRBD1 | TRBJ2-2 | - | TRBV27 | CASSPSQGANTGELFF | TGTGCCAGCAGTCCATCACAGGGGGCGAACACCGGGGAGCTGTTTTTT
TRBD1 | TRBJ2-7 | - | TRBV10-2 | CASHRTGLGEQYF | TGCGCCAGCCATCGGACAGGGCTGGGCGAGCAGTACTTC
TRBD2 | TRBJ2-3 | - | TRBV28 | CASSSGLAGGRTDTQYF | TGTGCCAGCAGTTCCGGACTAGCGGGAGGACGCACAGATACGCAGTATTTT
- | TRBJ1-6 | - | TRBV19 | CASSIRASYNSPLHF | TGTGCCAGTAGTATCAGGGCCTCCTATAATTCACCCCTCCACTTT